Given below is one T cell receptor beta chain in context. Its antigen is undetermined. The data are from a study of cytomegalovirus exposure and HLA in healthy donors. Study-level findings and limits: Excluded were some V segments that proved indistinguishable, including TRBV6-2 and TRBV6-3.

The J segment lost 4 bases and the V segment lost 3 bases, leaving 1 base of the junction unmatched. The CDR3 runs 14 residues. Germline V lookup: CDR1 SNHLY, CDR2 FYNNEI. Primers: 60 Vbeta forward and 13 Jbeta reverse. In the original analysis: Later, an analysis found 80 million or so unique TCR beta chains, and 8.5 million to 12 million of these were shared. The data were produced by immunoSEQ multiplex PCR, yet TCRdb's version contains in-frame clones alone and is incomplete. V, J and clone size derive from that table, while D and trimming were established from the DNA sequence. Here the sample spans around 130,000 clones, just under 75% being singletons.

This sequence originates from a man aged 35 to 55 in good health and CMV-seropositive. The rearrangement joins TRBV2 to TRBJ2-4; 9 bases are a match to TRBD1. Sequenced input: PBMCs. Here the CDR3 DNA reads TGTGCCAGCAGTGAGGGGACAGGGAAAAACATTCAGTACTTC. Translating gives CASSEGTGKNIQYF.